A single sample gave rise to the 6 T cell receptor beta chains below, sequenced in a study of cytomegalovirus exposure and HLA in healthy donors (dated by TCRdb to about 2017). Library preparation was by the immunoSEQ multiplex PCR assay. A mixture of 60 forward primers for TCR Vbeta segments and 13 reverse primers for TCR Jbeta segments was used in the multiplex PCR. Sourced from immuneACCESS, this table was stored by TCRdb with only in-frame sequences that have V and J called. A share of the clones is absent; for the studies checked, an unresolved V gene accounts for under half, and the remainder has no known explanation. For this sample the table gives some 120,000 clones, of which 70% to 80% were detected only once. Over 3.5% of the sample comes from the top ten. The sample comprised PBMCs. Receptor source: a man between 25 and 39 years old in good health and CMV-seropositive.

A word on this clone: One end of the junction varies from germline; a read error may be responsible. V gene TRBV30 combines with J gene TRBJ2-6; possibly TRBD2 for D (7 bases). CDR1 and CDR2 (germline): GTSNPN, SVGIG (reference sequence). CDR3 length: 14 residues. The CDR3 protein is CASDETGRANGLTF. CDR3 sequence (DNA): TGTGCCAGCGACGAAACAGGGAGGGCCAACGGCCTGACTTTC. The full variable domain, with the rest looked up from reference TRBV30 and TRBJ2-6, is SQTIHQWPATLVQPVGSPLSLECTVEGTSNPNLYWYRQAAGRGLQLLFYSVGIGQISSEVPQNLSASRPQDRQFILSSKKLLLSDSGFYLCASDETGRANGLTFGAGSRLTVL.

The chain links TRBV9 to TRBJ2-1, with TRBD1 identical over 8 bases. This CDR3 contains 12 residues. The J segment lost 15 bases and the V segment lost 3 bases, leaving 8 bases of the junction unmatched. Germline V gene data show CDR1 as SGDLS and CDR2 as YYNGEE. The CDR3 loop reads CASSGPGTGLFF. CDR3 coding DNA: TGTGCCAGCAGCGGACCCGGGACAGGTCTGTTCTTC.

The sample holds one count of this clone. This chain links TRBV11-3 with TRBJ2-7; no firm D call. The V gene lost 0 bases and the J gene lost 3 bases, with 18 bases spanning the gap. CDR3 size: 17 residues. Per germline, CDR1 SGHNT and CDR2 YENEEA. This chain's CDR3 is CASSLESDRPGFYEQYF. As DNA, the CDR3 is TGTGCCAGCAGCTTAGAATCTGACCGACCCGGGTTCTACGAGCAGTACTTC.

The gene calls are TRBV7-2 and TRBJ1-1, with 8 bases aligning to TRBD1. The CDR3 runs 14 residues. The germline CDR1 and CDR2 sequences are SGHTA and FQGNSA. Unmatched junction bases numbered 6, after V lost 8 bases and J lost 1 base. CDR3 amino acids: CASHKQGENTEAFF. Written as DNA, the CDR3 is TGTGCCAGCCATAAACAGGGGGAGAACACTGAAGCTTTCTTT.

The gene calls are TRBV5-1 and TRBJ2-3, with D tentatively TRBD1 (5 bases). The germline V gene encodes CDR1 SGHRS and CDR2 YFSETQ. V was cut by 0 bases and J by 3 bases, with 11 bases left in between. The CDR3 has 15 residues. CDR3: CASSLDVRETDTQYF. For the CDR3, the DNA is TGCGCCAGCAGCTTGGATGTCAGGGAAACAGATACGCAGTATTTT.

This clone was recorded only once. This chain uses TRBV19 with TRBJ1-5; 7 bases line up with TRBD1. With 3 bases clipped from V and 2 bases from J, the junction kept 10 bases outside the gene matches. Germline V lookup: CDR1 LNHDA, CDR2 SQIVND (reference sequence). The CDR3 runs 17 residues. The CDR3 loop is CASSIGARGQGNQPQHF. Written as DNA, the CDR3 is TGTGCCAGTAGTATCGGGGCCAGAGGACAGGGCAATCAGCCCCAGCATTTT.